This T cell receptor beta chain came from a study of vaccination effects on CD4 cells after COVID-19. Study-level background: Two-dose vaccination with either BNT162b2 or mRNA-1273 was given to the participants.

This CDR3 contains 21 residues. Germline V lookup: CDR1 SGDLS, CDR2 YYNGEE. V lost 0 bases and J lost 3; bases outside the gene matches: 17. The data were produced by immunoSEQ multiplex PCR, yet TCRdb's version contains in-frame clones alone and is incomplete. The sample yields more than 35,000 clones, over 65% seen once. As concerns this clone: The antigen remains unidentified.

Antigen-specific CD4+ T cell clonotypes were called by their expansion after viral peptide-pool culture in ViraFEST. Following a roughly 11-day culture, CD4+ T cells were purified. None of these healthy vaccinees had been infected with SARS-CoV-2 before vaccination. Study findings and constraints: Researchers report that only 1 of 255 vaccine-induced clones in healthy vaccinees cross-reacted with common cold coronaviruses. Marked clonal contraction was seen in infection- and vaccine-induced clones late after vaccination.

The chain has TRBV9 and TRBJ2-1, with 11 positions matching TRBD2. The source material was CD4+ T cells from PBMCs cultured with HCoV-OC43 spike peptides, sampled before COVID-19 vaccination. Subset given: HCoV-OC43 spike overlapping peptide pool stimulation. The source of this sequence is a human donor who received a COVID-19 vaccine. In DNA form, the CDR3 reads TGTGCCAGCAGCGTAGCTCCTCGGCTAGCGGGAGGTCCGTTCCACTACAATGAGCAGTTCTTC. Amino acids: CASSVAPRLAGGPFHYNEQFF.